The T cell receptor (beta chain) described here comes from a study of cytomegalovirus exposure and HLA in healthy donors. Whole-study findings and limits: Certain indistinguishable V segments, among them TRBV6-2 and TRBV6-3, were excluded. Analysis performed later found 16,951 TCR beta sequences associated with HLA alleles at 0.05 false discovery rate. What TCR beta sequences reportedly achieved was accurate prediction of HLA-A and HLA-B alleles in most subjects.

Donors had nominal health at sampling but likely had unrecorded immune exposures. From germline, CDR1 is MNHNY and CDR2 SVGAGI (reference sequence). The CDR3 contains 15 residues. J lost 2 bases, V lost 6 bases, and 5 bases had no gene match. Worth noting for this clone: Its antigen is still unknown.

The study ran its PCR with 60 Vbeta and 13 Jbeta primers. The repertoire was sequenced with immunoSEQ multiplex PCR; TCRdb's copy has only in-frame clones and lacks some. The sample includes 95,000 to 150,000 clones, about four fifths seen only once; the top ten take 7.5% to 10%. The sequencing sample was made of PBMCs. This clonotype originated in a female donor in good health and CMV-seropositive. V gene TRBV6-6 combines with J gene TRBJ2-3; TRBD2 matches 10 bases. In nucleotides, the CDR3 is TGTGCCAGCAGAAAACTAGCGGGGCACACAGATACGCAGTATTTT. Translation: CASRKLAGHTDTQYF.